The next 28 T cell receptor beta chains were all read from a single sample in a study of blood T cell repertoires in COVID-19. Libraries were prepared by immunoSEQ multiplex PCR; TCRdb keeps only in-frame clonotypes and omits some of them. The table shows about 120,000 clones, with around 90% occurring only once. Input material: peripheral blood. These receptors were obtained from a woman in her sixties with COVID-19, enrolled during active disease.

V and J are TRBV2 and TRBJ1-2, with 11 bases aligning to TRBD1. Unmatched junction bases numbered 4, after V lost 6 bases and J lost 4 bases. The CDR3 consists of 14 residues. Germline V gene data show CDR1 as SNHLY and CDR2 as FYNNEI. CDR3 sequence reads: CASRRDRGIYGYTF. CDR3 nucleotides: TGTGCCAGCAGGAGGGACAGGGGGATCTATGGCTACACCTTC. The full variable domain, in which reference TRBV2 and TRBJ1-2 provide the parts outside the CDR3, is EPEVTQTPSHQVTQMGQEVILRCVPISNHLYFYWYRQILGQKVEFLVSFYNNEISEKSEIFDDQFSVERPDGSNFTLKIRSTKLEDSAMYFCASRRDRGIYGYTFGSGTRLTVV.

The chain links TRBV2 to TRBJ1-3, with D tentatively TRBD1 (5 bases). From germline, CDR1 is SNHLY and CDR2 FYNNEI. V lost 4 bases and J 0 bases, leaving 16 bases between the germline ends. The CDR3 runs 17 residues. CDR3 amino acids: CASSAFGRAYSGNTIYF. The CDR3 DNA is TGTGCCAGCAGTGCATTCGGCAGGGCCTACTCTGGAAACACCATATATTTT.

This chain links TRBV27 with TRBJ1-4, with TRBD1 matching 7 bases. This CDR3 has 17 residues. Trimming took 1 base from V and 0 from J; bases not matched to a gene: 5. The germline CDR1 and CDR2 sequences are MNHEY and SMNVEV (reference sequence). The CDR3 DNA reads TGTGCCAGCAGTTTATTGTGGACAGGAGCAACTAATGAAAAACTGTTTTTT. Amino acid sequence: CASSLLWTGATNEKLFF.

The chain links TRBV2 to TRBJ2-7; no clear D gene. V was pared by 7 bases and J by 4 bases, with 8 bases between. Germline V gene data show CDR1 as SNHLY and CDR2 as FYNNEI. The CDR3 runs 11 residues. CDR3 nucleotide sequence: TGTGCCAGCATAGCAAGGTACGAGCAGTACTTC. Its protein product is CASIARYEQYF.

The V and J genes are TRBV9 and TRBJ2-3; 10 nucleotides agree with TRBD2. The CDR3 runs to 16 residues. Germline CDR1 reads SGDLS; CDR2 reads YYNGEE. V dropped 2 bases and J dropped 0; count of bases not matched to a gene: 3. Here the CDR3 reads CASSVGTSVSTDTQYF. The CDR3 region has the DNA TGTGCCAGCAGCGTGGGGACTAGCGTTAGCACAGATACGCAGTATTTT.

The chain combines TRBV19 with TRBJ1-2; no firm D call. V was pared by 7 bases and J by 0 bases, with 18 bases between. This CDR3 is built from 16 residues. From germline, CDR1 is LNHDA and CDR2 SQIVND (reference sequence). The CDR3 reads CASTSQLLLPNYGYTF. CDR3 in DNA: TGTGCCAGTACGTCACAGCTCTTACTTCCTAACTATGGCTACACCTTC. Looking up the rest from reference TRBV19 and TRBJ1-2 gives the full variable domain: DGGITQSPKYLFRKEGQNVTLSCEQNLNHDAMYWYRQDPGQGLRLIYYSQIVNDFQKGDIAEGYSVSREKKESFPLTVTSAQKNPTAFYLCASTSQLLLPNYGYTFGSGTRLTVV.

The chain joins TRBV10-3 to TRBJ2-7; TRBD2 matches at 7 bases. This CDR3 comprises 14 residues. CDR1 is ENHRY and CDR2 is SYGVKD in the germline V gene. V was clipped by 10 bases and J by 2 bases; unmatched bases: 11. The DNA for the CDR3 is TGTGCCACCCAGTCTCAGGGAGGGGCCTACGAGCAGTACTTC. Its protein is CATQSQGGAYEQYF.

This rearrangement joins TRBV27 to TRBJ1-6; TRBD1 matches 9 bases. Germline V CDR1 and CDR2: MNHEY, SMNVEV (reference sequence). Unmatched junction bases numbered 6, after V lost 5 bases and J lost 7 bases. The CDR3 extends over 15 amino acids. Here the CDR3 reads CASSRAGTGNSPLHF. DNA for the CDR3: TGTGCCAGCAGTCGCGCCGGGACAGGGAATTCACCCCTCCACTTT.

CDR3 protein: CASSVQVFNEQFF. CDR3 nucleotide sequence: TGTGCCAGCAGCGTACAGGTTTTCAATGAGCAGTTCTTC. The gene calls are TRBV9 and TRBJ2-1; D is unresolved. Trimming removed 1 base at V and 6 bases at J, with 8 bases between. CDR1 is SGDLS and CDR2 is YYNGEE in the germline V gene. CDR3 size: 13 residues.

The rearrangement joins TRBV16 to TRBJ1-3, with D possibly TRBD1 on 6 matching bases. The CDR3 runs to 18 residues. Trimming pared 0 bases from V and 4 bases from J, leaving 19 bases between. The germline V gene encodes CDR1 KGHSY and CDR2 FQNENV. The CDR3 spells CASSQSRGGALGGNTIYF. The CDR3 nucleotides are TGTGCCAGCAGCCAATCGAGAGGGGGAGCCCTCGGAGGAAACACCATATATTTT.

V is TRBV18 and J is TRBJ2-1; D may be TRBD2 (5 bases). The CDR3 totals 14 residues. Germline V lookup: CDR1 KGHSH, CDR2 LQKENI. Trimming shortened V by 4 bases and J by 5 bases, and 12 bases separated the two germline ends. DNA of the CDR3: TGTGCCAGCTCACTTCCGGGAACTAACAATGAGCAGTTCTTC. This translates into CASSLPGTNNEQFF.

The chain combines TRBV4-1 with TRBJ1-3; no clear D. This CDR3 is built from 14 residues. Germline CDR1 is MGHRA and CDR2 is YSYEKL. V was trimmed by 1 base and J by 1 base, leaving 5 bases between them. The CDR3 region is CASSQVRSGNTIYF. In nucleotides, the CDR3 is TGCGCCAGCAGCCAAGTGCGTTCTGGAAACACCATATATTTT.

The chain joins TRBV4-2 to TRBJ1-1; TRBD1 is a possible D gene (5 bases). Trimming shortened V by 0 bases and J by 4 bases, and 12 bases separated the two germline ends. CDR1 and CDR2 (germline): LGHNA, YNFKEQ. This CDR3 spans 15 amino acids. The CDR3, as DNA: TGTGCCAGCAGCCAAGATCTCCAGGGAGGCACTGAAGCTTTCTTT. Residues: CASSQDLQGGTEAFF.

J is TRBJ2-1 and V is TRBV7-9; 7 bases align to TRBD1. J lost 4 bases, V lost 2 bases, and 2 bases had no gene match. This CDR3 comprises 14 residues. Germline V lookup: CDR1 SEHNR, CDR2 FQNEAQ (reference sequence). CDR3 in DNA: TGTGCCAGCAGCTTACAGGGGGATTACAATGAGCAGTTCTTC. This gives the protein CASSLQGDYNEQFF. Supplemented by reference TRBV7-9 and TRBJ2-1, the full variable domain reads DTGVSQNPRHKITKRGQNVTFRCDPISEHNRLYWYRQTLGQGPEFLTYFQNEAQLEKSRLLSDRFSAERPKGSFSTLEIQRTEQGDSAMYLCASSLQGDYNEQFFGPGTRLTVL.

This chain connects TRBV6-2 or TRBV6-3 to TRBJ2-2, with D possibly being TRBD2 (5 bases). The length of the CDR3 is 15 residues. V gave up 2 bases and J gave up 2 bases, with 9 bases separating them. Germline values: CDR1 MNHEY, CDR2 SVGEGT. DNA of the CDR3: TGTGCCAGCAGTTACGGGCGGGCCAACACCGGGGAGCTGTTTTTT. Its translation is CASSYGRANTGELFF.

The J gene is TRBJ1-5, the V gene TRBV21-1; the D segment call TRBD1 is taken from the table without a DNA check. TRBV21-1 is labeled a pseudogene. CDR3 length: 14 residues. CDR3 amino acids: CASTRTHGNQPQHF. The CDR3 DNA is TGTGCCAGCACCCGGACACACGGGAATCAGCCCCAGCATTTT.

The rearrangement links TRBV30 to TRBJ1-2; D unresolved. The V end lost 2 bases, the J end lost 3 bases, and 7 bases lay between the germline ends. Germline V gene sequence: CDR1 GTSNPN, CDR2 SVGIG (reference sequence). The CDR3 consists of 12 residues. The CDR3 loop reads CAWSPNYYGYTF. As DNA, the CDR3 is TGTGCCTGGAGTCCCAACTACTATGGCTACACCTTC.

The CDR3 is CATSRDRGYETQYF. CDR3 DNA sequence: TGTGCCACCAGCAGGGACAGGGGATACGAGACCCAGTACTTC. The chain couples TRBV15 to TRBJ2-5; 9 nucleotides match TRBD1. After removal of 3 bases from V and 5 bases from J, the junction contained 4 bases not matched to a gene. Germline V gives CDR1 LNHNV, CDR2 YYDKDF (reference sequence). The CDR3 totals 14 residues.

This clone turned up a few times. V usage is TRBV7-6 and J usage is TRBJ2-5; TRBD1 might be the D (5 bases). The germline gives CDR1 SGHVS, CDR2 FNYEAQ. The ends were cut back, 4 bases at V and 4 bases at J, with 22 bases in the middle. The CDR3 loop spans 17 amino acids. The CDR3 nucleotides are TGTGCCAGCAGCTCCCTTCCGGACAACGTTTACGGAGAGACCCAGTACTTC. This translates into CASSSLPDNVYGETQYF.

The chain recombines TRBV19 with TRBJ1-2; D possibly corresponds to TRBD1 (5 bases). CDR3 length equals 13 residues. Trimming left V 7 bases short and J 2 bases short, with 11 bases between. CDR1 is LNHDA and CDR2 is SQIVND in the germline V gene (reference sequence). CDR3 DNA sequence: TGTGCCAGTAACACCCAGGGAAACTATGGCTACACCTTC. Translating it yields CASNTQGNYGYTF.

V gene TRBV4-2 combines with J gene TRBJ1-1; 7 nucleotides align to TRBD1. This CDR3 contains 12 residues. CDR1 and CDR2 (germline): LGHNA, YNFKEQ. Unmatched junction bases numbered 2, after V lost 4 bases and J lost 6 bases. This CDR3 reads CASSLDRAEAFF. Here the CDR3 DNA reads TGTGCCAGCAGCCTTGACAGGGCTGAAGCTTTCTTT.

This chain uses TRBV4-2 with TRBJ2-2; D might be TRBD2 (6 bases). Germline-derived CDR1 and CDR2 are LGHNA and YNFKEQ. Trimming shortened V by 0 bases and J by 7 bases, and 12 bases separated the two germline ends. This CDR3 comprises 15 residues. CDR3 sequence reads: CASSQDSAGIGELFF. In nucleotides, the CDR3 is TGTGCCAGCAGCCAAGATTCGGCGGGAATCGGGGAGCTGTTTTTT.

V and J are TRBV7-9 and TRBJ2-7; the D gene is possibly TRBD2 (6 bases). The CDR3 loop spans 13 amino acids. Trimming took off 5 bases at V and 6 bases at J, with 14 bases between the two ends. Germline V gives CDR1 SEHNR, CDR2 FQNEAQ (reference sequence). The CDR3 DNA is TGTGCCAGCAGCAACCGGGACTGGGGCGAGCAGTACTTC. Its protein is CASSNRDWGEQYF. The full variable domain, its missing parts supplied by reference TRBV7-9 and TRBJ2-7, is DTGVSQNPRHKITKRGQNVTFRCDPISEHNRLYWYRQTLGQGPEFLTYFQNEAQLEKSRLLSDRFSAERPKGSFSTLEIQRTEQGDSAMYLCASSNRDWGEQYFGPGTRLTVT.

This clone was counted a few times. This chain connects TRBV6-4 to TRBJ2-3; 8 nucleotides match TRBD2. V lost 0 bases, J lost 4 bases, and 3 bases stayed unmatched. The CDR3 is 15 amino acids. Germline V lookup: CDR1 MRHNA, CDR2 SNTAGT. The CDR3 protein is CASSDSGSGADTQYF. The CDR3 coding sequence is TGTGCCAGCAGTGACTCAGGTAGCGGGGCAGATACGCAGTATTTT.

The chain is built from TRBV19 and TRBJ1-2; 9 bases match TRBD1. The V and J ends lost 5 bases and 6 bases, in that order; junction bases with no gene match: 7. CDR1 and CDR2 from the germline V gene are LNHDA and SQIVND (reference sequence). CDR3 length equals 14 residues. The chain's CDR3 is CASSRTGVNHGYTF. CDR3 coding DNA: TGTGCCAGTAGTCGGACAGGGGTCAATCATGGCTACACCTTC. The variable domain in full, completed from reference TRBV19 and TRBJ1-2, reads DGGITQSPKYLFRKEGQNVTLSCEQNLNHDAMYWYRQDPGQGLRLIYYSQIVNDFQKGDIAEGYSVSREKKESFPLTVTSAQKNPTAFYLCASSRTGVNHGYTFGSGTRLTVV.

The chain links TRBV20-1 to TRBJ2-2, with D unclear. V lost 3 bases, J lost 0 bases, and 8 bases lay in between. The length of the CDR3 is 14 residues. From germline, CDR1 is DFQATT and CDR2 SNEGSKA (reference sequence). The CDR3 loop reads CSASDSPNTGELFF. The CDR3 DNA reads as TGCAGTGCTAGTGACTCCCCGAACACCGGGGAGCTGTTTTTT.

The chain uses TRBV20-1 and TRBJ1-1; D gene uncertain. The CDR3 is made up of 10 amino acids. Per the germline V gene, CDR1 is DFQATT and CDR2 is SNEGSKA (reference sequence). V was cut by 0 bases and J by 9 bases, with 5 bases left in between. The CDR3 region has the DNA TGCAGTGCTAGAGACGAGAAAGCTTTCTTT. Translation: CSARDEKAFF.

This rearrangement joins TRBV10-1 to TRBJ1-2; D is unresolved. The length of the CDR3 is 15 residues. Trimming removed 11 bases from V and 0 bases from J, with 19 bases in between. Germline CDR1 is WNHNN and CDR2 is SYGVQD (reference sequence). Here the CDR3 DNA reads TGCGCCCGGGAACATGGGAGGCCAGCTAACTATGGCTACACCTTC. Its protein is CAREHGRPANYGYTF.